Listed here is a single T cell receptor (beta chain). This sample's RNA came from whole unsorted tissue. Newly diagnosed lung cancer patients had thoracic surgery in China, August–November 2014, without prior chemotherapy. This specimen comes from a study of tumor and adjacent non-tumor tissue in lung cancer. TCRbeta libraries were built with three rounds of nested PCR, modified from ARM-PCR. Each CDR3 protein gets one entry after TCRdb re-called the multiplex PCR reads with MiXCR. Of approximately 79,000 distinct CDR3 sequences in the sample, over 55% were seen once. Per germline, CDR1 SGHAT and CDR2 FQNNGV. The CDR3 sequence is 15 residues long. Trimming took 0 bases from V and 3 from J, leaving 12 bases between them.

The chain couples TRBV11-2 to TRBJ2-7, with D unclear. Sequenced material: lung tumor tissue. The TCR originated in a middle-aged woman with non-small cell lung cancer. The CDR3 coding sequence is TGTGCCAGCAGCTTAGACCCTACACGAGACTACGAGCAGTACTTC. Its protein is CASSLDPTRDYEQYF.